The clone carrying this T cell receptor (beta chain) has just one count. The CDR3 extends over 16 amino acids. Trimming removed 6 bases from V and 2 bases from J; junction bases left unmatched: 8. Germline CDR1 and CDR2: MGHRA and YSYEKL. The data were obtained in a study of PD-L1 blockade in urothelial cancer. Across the study: Starting around 2014, patients were given atezolizumab (1,200 mg intravenously every 3 weeks). The median T cell count in blood samples was about 140,000.

Stated time point: peripheral blood 6 weeks after treatment start. The study collected 1 to 8 samples per patient, pretreatment and on-treatment. Into every PCR, synthetic TCR analog templates were spiked. Measured with immunoSEQ multiplex PCR; TCRdb has only the in-frame clones, and not every one. The table lists roughly 32,000 clones, 89% of them singletons. The sample in question was PBMCs, obtained around atezolizumab (anti-PD-L1) treatment. This sequence joins TRBV4-1 and TRBJ2-2; 8 bases are shared with TRBD2. This TCR derives from a man of 80 years or more with urothelial cancer. The CDR3 DNA reads as TGCGCCAGCAGGCCATTAGGACTAGCCAACACCGGGGAGCTGTTTTTT. Encoded protein: CASRPLGLANTGELFF.